The sequence of this T cell receptor beta chain was determined in a study of shared clonotypes between healthy human individuals. General observations from the study: Some clonotypes were shared by all four sorted-subset donors, while others were not shared. The non-shared ones had lower generation probabilities than the shared ones.

The CDR3 is 13 amino acids. The V end lost 5 bases, the J end lost 3 bases, and 7 bases lay between the germline ends. Germline values: CDR1 MNHEY, CDR2 SVGAGI. For every subset, genomic DNA was evenly distributed across several immunoSEQ plates. Original analysis: Because ImmunoSEQ provided only junction sequences with no quality scores, the filtering differed. Data came from immunoSEQ multiplex PCR; TCRdb stores just in-frame clones and leaves some out. The DNA gave D and trimming, while V, J and clone size come from that table. Of about 2.4 million clones in the sample, roughly 93% were seen once. Negatively enriched CD4+ T cells were divided by CD45RA into naive and memory. This clone occurred once. The antigen is not known.

This TCR was recovered from a man between 18 and 29 years old in good health. Some clones in this sample may be carry-over from other donors' samples. Sequencing input: naive CD4+ T cells from PBMCs. Subset meaning: CD45RA+ positively selected. The genes are TRBV6-5 and TRBJ2-2; the D is unclear. CDR3 protein: CASSRRDTGELFF. The CDR3 DNA is TGTGCCAGCAGTCGTCGGGACACCGGGGAGCTGTTTTTT.